The rows below give T cell receptor beta chains drawn from one sample of a study of CD8+CD57+ T cells in acquired aplastic anemia. One entry per CDR3 protein, called by TCRdb with MiXCR from the reads. The data contain some 220,000 distinct CDR3 sequences, 30% to 40% of them singletons. Sequencing was carried out using sorted CD4+, CD8+, or CD8+CD57+ T cells (not recorded which) from PBMCs. The receptor source for this set is a human donor in good health, serving as a control. The CDR3 runs from the conserved cysteine through the conserved F or W. The D gene is left open where the match is weak. Size is stated for part of the rows, as once, few or many counts, or as a class when the clone is expanded.

TGTGCCAGCAGTGCGTTCGGGGTTGGATCACCCCTCCACTTT CASSAFGVGSPLHF TRBJ1-6 TRBV12-3/TRBV12-4 - many
TGCGCCAGCAGCCAAACTAGCGGGGTCTCCTACGAGCAGTACTTC CASSQTSGVSYEQYF TRBJ2-7 TRBV25-1 TRBD2 once
TGCAGTGCGACGCGTGTAACAGATACGCAGTATTTT CSATRVTDTQYF TRBJ2-3 TRBV20-1 - many
TGTGCCAGCAGGTCAGAAGCGGGTTCACCCCTCCACTTT CASRSEAGSPLHF TRBJ1-6 TRBV2 - many
TGTGCCAGCAGTTTCGGGACCGGAGATAACTATGGCTACACCTTC CASSFGTGDNYGYTF TRBJ1-2 TRBV12-3/TRBV12-4 - once
TGTGCCAGCAGTGAAGCAGGGGATGGCTACACCTTC CASSEAGDGYTF TRBJ1-2 TRBV6-1 - many
TGTGCCAGCAGTTTTGAGCGTAATTCACCCCTCCACTTT CASSFERNSPLHF TRBJ1-6 TRBV12-3/TRBV12-4 - many
TGTGCCATCAGTGAGTCGGGAGAGACCCAGTACTTC CAISESGETQYF TRBJ2-5 TRBV10-3 - few
TGTGCCATCAGTTCGGTATTACCTTACAATGAGCAGTTCTTC CAISSVLPYNEQFF TRBJ2-1 TRBV10-3 - many
TGTGCCAGCAGTGAGTATTTTTGGTACGAGCAGTACTTC CASSEYFWYEQYF TRBJ2-7 TRBV6-1 - many
TGCGCCAGCAGCTTGGTAGGAAGGAGTTCACCCCTCCACTTT CASSLVGRSSPLHF TRBJ1-6 TRBV5-1 - -
TGTGCCAGCAGCTATGGGCCCTGGGCCTTACCGGCGGCGACTAATGAAAAACTGTTTTTT CASSYGPWALPAATNEKLFF TRBJ1-4 TRBV11-2 - many
TGCGCCAGCAGCTTGGGGGTATCTAGCGGCTACGAGCAGTACTTC CASSLGVSSGYEQYF TRBJ2-7 TRBV5-1 TRBD2 few
TGTGCCAGCAGCTTAGATGGGGGTCACTATGGCTACACCTTC CASSLDGGHYGYTF TRBJ1-2 TRBV7-9 - -
TGTGCCACCAGTGATTTGTGGGACTGGAGCACCAACGGCCCAGATACGCAGTATTTT CATSDLWDWSTNGPDTQYF TRBJ2-3 TRBV24-1 - many
TGTGCCACCAGTGATTCAAATACCTATGGCTACACCTTC CATSDSNTYGYTF TRBJ1-2 TRBV24-1 - many
TGCAGTGCTAGGGGACAGGGCTCTGGGGCCAACGTCCTGACTTTC CSARGQGSGANVLTF TRBJ2-6 TRBV20-1 TRBD1 many
TGCAGTGCTAGAGATCGGATCCTAGGGAGCACAGGTACGCAGTGTTTT CSARDRILGSTGTQCF TRBJ2-3 TRBV20-1 - once
TGTGCCAGCAGCCGGACTCGGCAAGAGACCCAGTACTTC CASSRTRQETQYF TRBJ2-5 TRBV6-5 - few